These 10 T cell receptor beta chains share one sample of origin, sequenced in a study of T cell responses to AZD1222 COVID-19 vaccine. The data were produced by immunoSEQ multiplex PCR, yet TCRdb's version contains in-frame clones alone and is incomplete. Found here are about 140,000 clones, 85% to 95% of them singletons; the top ten hold around 0.85%. This specimen consisted of peripheral blood, obtained on day 0 of MenACWY control vaccination. All receptors come from an adult in good health.

The J gene is TRBJ2-3, the V gene TRBV7-2; no clear D gene. The CDR3 spans 13 residues. The germline CDR1 and CDR2 sequences are SGHTA and FQGNSA. V gave up 4 bases and J gave up 4 bases, with 9 bases separating them. The CDR3 loop is CASSSPPADTQYF. DNA of the CDR3: TGTGCCAGCAGCTCCCCCCCTGCAGATACGCAGTATTTT.

J is TRBJ2-7 and V is TRBV2; TRBD2 aligns across 8 bases. J gave up 3 bases and V 3 bases, and 7 bases lay outside the gene matches. CDR3 size: 15 residues. The germline gives CDR1 SNHLY, CDR2 FYNNEI. The CDR3 region is CASSDLAGFSYEQYF. The CDR3 DNA is TGTGCCAGCAGTGACTTAGCGGGGTTTAGCTACGAGCAGTACTTC.

As DNA, the CDR3 is TGTGCCAGCAGCTTGGGCAGGGCATCTTTCAGCAATCAGCCCCAGCATTTT. Encoded protein: CASSLGRASFSNQPQHF. V usage is TRBV7-2 and J usage is TRBJ1-5; maybe TRBD1 (5 bases). The germline V gene has CDR1 SGHTA and CDR2 FQGNSA. Trimming took off 3 bases at V and 1 base at J, with 16 bases between the two ends. The CDR3 runs to 17 residues.

CDR3 in amino acids: CASSLVGLGANVLTF. DNA for the CDR3: TGTGCCAGCAGTTTAGTGGGGTTAGGGGCCAACGTCCTGACTTTC. The chain links TRBV28 to TRBJ2-6; D unresolved. Germline CDR1 MDHEN, CDR2 SYDVKM. V was trimmed by 2 bases and J by 4 bases, leaving 9 bases between them. This CDR3 contains 15 residues.

This sequence joins TRBV6-1 and TRBJ2-1; perhaps TRBD2 as D (7 bases). The CDR3 consists of 17 residues. Germline V gene lookup returns CDR1 MNHNS and CDR2 SASEGT. Trimming left V 3 bases short and J 0 bases short, with 15 bases between. CDR3 loop: CASSEKLAGASYNEQFF. CDR3 sequence (DNA): TGTGCCAGCAGTGAGAAGTTGGCGGGGGCCTCCTACAATGAGCAGTTCTTC.

The gene calls are TRBV9 and TRBJ1-2; D not resolved. CDR1 is SGDLS and CDR2 is YYNGEE in the germline V gene. With 1 base removed from V and 7 bases from J, the gap between germline ends came to 20 bases. This CDR3 region has 16 residues. CDR3 in amino acids: CASSVLQAPSRSGYTF. The CDR3 region has the DNA TGTGCCAGCAGCGTACTCCAGGCGCCATCCCGAAGTGGCTACACCTTC.

CDR3 DNA: TGTGCCAGTAGTGGACAGGGGGTTAGTGGCGGGGAGCTGTTTTTT. Translating gives CASSGQGVSGGELFF. The chain joins TRBV19 to TRBJ2-2, with 10 bases matching TRBD1. CDR1 LNHDA and CDR2 SQIVND come from the germline V gene (reference sequence). The length of the CDR3 is 15 residues. V lost 5 bases to trimming and J lost 7 bases; unmatched junction nucleotides: 7.

This rearrangement joins TRBV6-5 to TRBJ1-5; D not resolved. V lost 4 bases and J 3 bases, leaving 7 bases between the germline ends. Germline loops: CDR1 MNHEY, CDR2 SVGAGI. CDR3 length: 13 residues. CDR3 sequence: CASSLSDNQPQHF. The DNA of the CDR3 is TGTGCCAGCAGTTTAAGCGACAATCAGCCCCAGCATTTT.

On this clone itself: This specimen includes other DNA sequences encoding the same CDR3. V and J are TRBV7-3 and TRBJ1-6; no firm D call. The germline CDR1 and CDR2 sequences are SGHTA and FQGTGA. The CDR3 totals 14 residues. The V end was cut by 3 bases, the J end by 0 bases, with 3 bases between. The CDR3 sequence is CASSLSSYNSPLHF. In DNA, the CDR3 is TGTGCCAGCAGCTTGAGCTCCTATAATTCACCCCTCCACTTT. Variable domain in full (rest from reference TRBV7-3 and TRBJ1-6): GAGVSQTPSNKVTEKGKYVELRCDPISGHTALYWYRQSLGQGPEFLIYFQGTGAADDSGLPNDRFFAVRPEGSVSTLKIQRTERGDSAVYLCASSLSSYNSPLHFGNGTRLTVT.

The CDR3 coding sequence is TGTGCCAGCAGCCAAGACCCTACAGGGAGGTATTCACCCCTCCACTTT. Amino acids: CASSQDPTGRYSPLHF. The V gene is TRBV5-6, the J gene TRBJ1-6, with D perhaps TRBD1 (6 bases). The CDR3 is 16 residues long. Germline lookup yields CDR1 SGHDT and CDR2 YYEEEE. V lost 4 bases, J lost 8 bases, and 19 bases lay in between. The full variable domain, rest sourced from reference TRBV5-6 and TRBJ1-6, is DAGVTQSPTHLIKTRGQQVTLRCSPKSGHDTVSWYQQALGQGPQFIFQYYEEEERQRGNFPDRFSGHQFPNYSSELNVNALLLGDSALYLCASSQDPTGRYSPLHFGNGTRLTVT.